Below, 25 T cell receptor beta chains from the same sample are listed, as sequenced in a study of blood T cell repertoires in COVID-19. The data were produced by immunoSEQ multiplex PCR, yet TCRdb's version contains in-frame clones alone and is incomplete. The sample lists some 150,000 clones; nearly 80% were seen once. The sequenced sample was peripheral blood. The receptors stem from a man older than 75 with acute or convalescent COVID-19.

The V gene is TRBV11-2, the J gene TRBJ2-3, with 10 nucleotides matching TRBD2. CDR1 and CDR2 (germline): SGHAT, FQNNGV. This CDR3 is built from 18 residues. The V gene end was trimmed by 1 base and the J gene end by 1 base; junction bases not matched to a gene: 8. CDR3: CASSLGPPSGGRTDTQYF. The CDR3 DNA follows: TGTGCCAGCAGCTTAGGCCCCCCTAGCGGGGGCCGCACAGATACGCAGTATTTT.

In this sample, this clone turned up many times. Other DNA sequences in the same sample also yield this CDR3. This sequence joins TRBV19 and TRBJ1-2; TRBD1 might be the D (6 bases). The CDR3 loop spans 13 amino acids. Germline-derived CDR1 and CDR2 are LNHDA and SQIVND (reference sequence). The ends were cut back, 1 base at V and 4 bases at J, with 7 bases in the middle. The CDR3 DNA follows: TGTGCCAGTAGTATAGTACAGGGCTATGGCTACACCTTC. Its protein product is CASSIVQGYGYTF.

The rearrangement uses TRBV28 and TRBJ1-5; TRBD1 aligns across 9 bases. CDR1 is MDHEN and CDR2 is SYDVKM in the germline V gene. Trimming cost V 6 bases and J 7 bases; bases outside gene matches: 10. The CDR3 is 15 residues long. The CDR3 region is CASRPTGGAGQPQHF. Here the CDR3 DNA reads TGTGCCAGCAGACCCACAGGGGGCGCAGGACAGCCCCAGCATTTT.

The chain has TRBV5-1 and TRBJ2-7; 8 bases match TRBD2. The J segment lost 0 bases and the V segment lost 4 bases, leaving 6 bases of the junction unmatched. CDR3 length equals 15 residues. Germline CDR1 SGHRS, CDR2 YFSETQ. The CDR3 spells CASSPLAGSSYEQYF. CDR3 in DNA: TGCGCCAGCAGCCCTTTAGCGGGGAGCTCCTACGAGCAGTACTTC.

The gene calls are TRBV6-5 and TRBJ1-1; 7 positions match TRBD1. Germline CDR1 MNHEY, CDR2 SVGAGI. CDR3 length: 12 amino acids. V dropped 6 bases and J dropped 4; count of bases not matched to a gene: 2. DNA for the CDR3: TGTGCCAGCAGGCAGGGGGTCACTGAAGCTTTCTTT. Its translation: CASRQGVTEAFF.

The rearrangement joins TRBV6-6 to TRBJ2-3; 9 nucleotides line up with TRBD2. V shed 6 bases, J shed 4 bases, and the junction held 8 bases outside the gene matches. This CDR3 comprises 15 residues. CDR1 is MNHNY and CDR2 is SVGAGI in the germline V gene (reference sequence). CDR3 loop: CASSGGGAAPDTQYF. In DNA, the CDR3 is TGTGCCAGCAGCGGCGGGGGGGCCGCCCCAGATACGCAGTATTTT.

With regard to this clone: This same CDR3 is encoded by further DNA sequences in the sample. The CDR3 DNA reads as TGTGCCAGCAGCGGGACAGGATCCAATCAGCCCCAGCATTTT. It codes for CASSGTGSNQPQHF. The rearrangement links TRBV2 to TRBJ1-5, with TRBD1 matching over 8 bases. CDR3 size: 14 residues. In germline, CDR1 is SNHLY, CDR2 FYNNEI. V lost 6 bases and J lost 3; bases outside the gene matches: 4. The whole variable domain, remainder taken from reference TRBV2 and TRBJ1-5, is EPEVTQTPSHQVTQMGQEVILRCVPISNHLYFYWYRQILGQKVEFLVSFYNNEISEKSEIFDDQFSVERPDGSNFTLKIRSTKLEDSAMYFCASSGTGSNQPQHFGDGTRLSIL.

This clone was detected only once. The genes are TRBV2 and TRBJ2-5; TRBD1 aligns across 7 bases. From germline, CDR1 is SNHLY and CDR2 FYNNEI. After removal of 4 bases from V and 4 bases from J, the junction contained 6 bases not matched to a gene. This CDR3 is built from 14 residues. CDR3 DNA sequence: TGTGCCAGCAGTGGACAGGGCTTGGGAGAGACCCAGTACTTC. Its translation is CASSGQGLGETQYF.

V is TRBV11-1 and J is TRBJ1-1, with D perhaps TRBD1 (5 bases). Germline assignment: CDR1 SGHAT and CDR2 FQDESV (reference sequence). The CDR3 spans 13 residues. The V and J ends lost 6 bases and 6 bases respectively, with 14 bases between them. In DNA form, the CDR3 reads TGTGCCAGCAGGCCCAGGGTTTCCGCTGAAGCTTTCTTT. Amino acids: CASRPRVSAEAFF.

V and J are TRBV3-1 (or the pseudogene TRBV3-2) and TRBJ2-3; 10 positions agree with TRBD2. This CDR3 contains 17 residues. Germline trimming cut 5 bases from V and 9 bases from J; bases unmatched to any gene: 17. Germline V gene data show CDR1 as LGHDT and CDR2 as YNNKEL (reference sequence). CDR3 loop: CASSDLPTSGAALTQYF. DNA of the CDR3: TGTGCCAGCAGCGACCTCCCTACTAGCGGGGCGGCCCTAACGCAGTATTTT.

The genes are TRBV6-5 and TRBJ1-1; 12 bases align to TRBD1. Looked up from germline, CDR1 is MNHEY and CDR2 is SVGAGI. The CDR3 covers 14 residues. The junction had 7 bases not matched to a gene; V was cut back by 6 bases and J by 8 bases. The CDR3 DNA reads TGTGCCAGCAGAAGGGACAGGGGGCTTTTCGAAGCTTTCTTT. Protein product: CASRRDRGLFEAFF.

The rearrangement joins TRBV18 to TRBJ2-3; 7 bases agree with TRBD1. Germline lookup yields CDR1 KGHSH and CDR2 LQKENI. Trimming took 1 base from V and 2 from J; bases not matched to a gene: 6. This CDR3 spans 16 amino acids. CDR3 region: CASSPQAGGTTDTQYF. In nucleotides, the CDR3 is TGTGCCAGCTCACCACAGGCAGGGGGAACCACAGATACGCAGTATTTT.

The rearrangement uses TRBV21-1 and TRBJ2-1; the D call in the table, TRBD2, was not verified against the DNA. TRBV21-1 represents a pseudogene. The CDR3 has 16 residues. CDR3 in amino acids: CASSLSGLREWNEQFF. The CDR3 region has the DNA TGTGCCAGCAGTCTCTCCGGGCTCCGGGAATGGAATGAGCAGTTCTTC.

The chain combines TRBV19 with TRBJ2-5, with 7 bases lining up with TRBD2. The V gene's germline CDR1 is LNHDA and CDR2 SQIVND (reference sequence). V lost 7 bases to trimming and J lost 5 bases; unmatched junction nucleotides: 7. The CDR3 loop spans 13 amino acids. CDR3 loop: CASIAGAGETQYF. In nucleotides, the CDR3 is TGTGCCAGTATAGCGGGTGCGGGGGAGACCCAGTACTTC.

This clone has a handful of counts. The chain's CDR3 is CATSDTPRGAQETQYF. CDR3 nucleotide sequence: TGTGCCACCAGTGATACCCCCCGGGGAGCCCAAGAGACCCAGTACTTC. The chain has TRBV24-1 and TRBJ2-5, with D possibly being TRBD2 (5 bases). The CDR3 length is 16 residues. The germline CDR1 and CDR2 sequences are KGHDR and SFDVKD. With 3 bases removed from V and 1 base from J, the gap between germline ends came to 14 bases.

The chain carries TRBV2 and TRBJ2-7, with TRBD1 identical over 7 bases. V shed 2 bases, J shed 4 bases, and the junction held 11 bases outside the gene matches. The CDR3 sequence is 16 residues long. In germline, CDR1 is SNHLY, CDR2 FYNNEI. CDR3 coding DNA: TGTGCCAGCAGTGAATTTCGGGACAGACCGTTATACGAGCAGTACGTC. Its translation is CASSEFRDRPLYEQYV.

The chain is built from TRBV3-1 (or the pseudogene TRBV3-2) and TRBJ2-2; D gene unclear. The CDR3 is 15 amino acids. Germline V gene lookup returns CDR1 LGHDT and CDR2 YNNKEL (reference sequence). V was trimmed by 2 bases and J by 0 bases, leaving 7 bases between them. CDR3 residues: CASSQYGANTGELFF. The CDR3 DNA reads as TGTGCCAGCAGCCAATACGGAGCGAACACCGGGGAGCTGTTTTTT.

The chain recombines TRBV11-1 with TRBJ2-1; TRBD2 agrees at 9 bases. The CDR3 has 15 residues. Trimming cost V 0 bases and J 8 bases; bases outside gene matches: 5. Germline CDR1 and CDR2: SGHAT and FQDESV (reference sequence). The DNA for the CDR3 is TGTGCCAGCAGCTTAGCGGCTAGCGGGGAGGATGAGCAGTTCTTC. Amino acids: CASSLAASGEDEQFF.

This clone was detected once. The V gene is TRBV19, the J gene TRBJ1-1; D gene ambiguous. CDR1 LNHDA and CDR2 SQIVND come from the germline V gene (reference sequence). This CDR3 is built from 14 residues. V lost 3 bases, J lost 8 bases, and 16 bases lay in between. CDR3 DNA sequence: TGTGCCAGTAGTATGGGCAGCCGGCATACCGAAGCTTTCTTT. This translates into CASSMGSRHTEAFF.

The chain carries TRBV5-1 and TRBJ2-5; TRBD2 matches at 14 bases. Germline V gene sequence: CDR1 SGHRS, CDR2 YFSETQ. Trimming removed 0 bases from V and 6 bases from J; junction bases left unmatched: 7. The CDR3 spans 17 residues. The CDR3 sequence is CASSLGRTSGGWQTQYF. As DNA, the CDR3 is TGCGCCAGCAGCTTGGGACGGACTAGCGGGGGGTGGCAGACCCAGTACTTC.

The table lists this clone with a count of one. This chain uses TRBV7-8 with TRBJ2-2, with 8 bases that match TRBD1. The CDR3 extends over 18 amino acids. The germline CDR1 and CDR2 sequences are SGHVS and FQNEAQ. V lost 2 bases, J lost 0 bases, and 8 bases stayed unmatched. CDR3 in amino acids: CASSLWVPGQANTGELFF. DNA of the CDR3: TGTGCCAGCAGCTTATGGGTCCCGGGACAGGCGAACACCGGGGAGCTGTTTTTT.

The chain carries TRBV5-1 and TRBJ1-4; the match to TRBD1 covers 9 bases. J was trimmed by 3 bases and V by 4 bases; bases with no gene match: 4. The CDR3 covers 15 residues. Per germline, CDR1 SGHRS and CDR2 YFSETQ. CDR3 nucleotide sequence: TGCGCCAGCAGCGCACAGGGGGCATCTAATGAAAAACTGTTTTTT. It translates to CASSAQGASNEKLFF.

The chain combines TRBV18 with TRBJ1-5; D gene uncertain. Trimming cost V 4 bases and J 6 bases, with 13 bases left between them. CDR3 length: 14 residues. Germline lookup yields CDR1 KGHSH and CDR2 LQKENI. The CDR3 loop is CASSLGRGFQPQHF. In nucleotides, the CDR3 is TGTGCCAGCTCACTCGGGCGAGGGTTTCAGCCCCAGCATTTT.

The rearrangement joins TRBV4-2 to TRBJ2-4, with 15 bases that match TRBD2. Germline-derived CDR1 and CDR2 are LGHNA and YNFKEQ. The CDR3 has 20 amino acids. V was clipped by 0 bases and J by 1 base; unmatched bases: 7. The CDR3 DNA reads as TGTGCCAGCAGCCAAGACGGGACTAGCGGGGGGCTGGGGGCCAAAAACATTCAGTACTTC. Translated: CASSQDGTSGGLGAKNIQYF.

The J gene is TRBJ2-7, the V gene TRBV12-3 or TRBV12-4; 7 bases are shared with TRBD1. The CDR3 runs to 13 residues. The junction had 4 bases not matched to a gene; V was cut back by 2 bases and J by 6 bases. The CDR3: CASSLQAGGEQYV. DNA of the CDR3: TGTGCCAGCAGTTTACAAGCAGGGGGCGAGCAGTACGTC.